This TCR beta chain is from a study of cytomegalovirus exposure and HLA in healthy donors. The CDR3 has 12 residues. V was trimmed by 4 bases and J by 11 bases, leaving 15 bases between them. Looked up from germline, CDR1 is SGHRS and CDR2 is YFSETQ. Primers for the PCR totalled 60 Vbeta and 13 Jbeta. Profiled with immunoSEQ multiplex PCR; TCRdb holds only in-frame clones, not every one. The sample yields a few hundred thousand clones, less than 80% seen once. The chain combines TRBV5-1 with TRBJ1-1; possible D gene TRBD1, 6 bases. The origin of this receptor is a girl aged 2 to 9 in good health and CMV-seronegative. Sample: PBMCs. The CDR3 is CASSPAGAAAFF. CDR3 sequence (DNA): TGCGCCAGCAGCCCGGCGGGGGCTGCGGCTTTCTTT.